This is a list of T cell receptor beta chains from one sample in a study of blood T cell repertoires in COVID-19. Measured with immunoSEQ multiplex PCR; TCRdb has only the in-frame clones, and not every one. This table has about 140,000 clones, approximately 85% appearing once. Sequencing was performed on peripheral blood. These receptors were collected from a woman of 80 years or more with acute or convalescent COVID-19. The conserved cysteine and the conserved F or W are not part of the CDR3 here. Only some rows state a clone size, as once, few, many or a class for expanded clones.

clone size: few; V gene: TRBV23-1; CDR3 protein: ASSQAVTVNEQY
clone size: once; V gene: TRBV7-9; CDR3 protein: ASSFGPDNQPQH
clone size: -; V gene: TRBV15; CDR3 protein: ATSRDQGGNTEAF
clone size: -; V gene: TRBV2; CDR3 protein: ASSGPGLSNQPQH
clone size: -; V gene: TRBV7-8; CDR3 protein: ASSSGTGGLGYT
clone size: -; V gene: TRBV28; CDR3 protein: ASSLISGGHGYT
clone size: -; V gene: TRBV19; CDR3 protein: ASSIDSPGSREEKLF
clone size: once; V gene: TRBV12-1; CDR3 protein: ASSFNRAGRNNEQF
clone size: -; V gene: TRBV15; CDR3 protein: ATSATKEGKLF
clone size: -; V gene: TRBV9; CDR3 protein: ASSFGTGTGELF
clone size: -; V gene: TRBV28; CDR3 protein: ASSLFAGGLHGYT
clone size: -; V gene: TRBV18; CDR3 protein: ASSPLETSGTS
clone size: -; V gene: TRBV10-1; CDR3 protein: ASQEGLAGEETQY
clone size: -; V gene: TRBV6-5; CDR3 protein: ASAPGQGTGELF
clone size: -; V gene: TRBV3-1/TRBV3-2; CDR3 protein: ASSQVRAGGQETQY
clone size: -; V gene: TRBV11-2; CDR3 protein: ASSLGTAPNEKLF
clone size: -; V gene: TRBV14; CDR3 protein: ASSQKQGVTQETQY
clone size: -; V gene: TRBV4-2; CDR3 protein: ASSQFRVGQASTDTQY
clone size: -; V gene: TRBV11-2; CDR3 protein: ASSPQGIGTEAF
clone size: -; V gene: TRBV7-6; CDR3 protein: ASSLQGGAYTGELF
clone size: -; V gene: TRBV19; CDR3 protein: ASSTLRQGSNQPQH
clone size: -; V gene: TRBV28; CDR3 protein: ASSFVRLVDIQY